These T cell receptor beta chains were read from a single sample in a study of T cells in Graves' hyperthyroidism and ophthalmopathy. In TCRdb, the multiplex PCR reads were re-called with MiXCR into one record per CDR3 protein. The profile covers some 550,000 distinct CDR3 sequences, with less than 25% appearing a single time and about a quarter taken by the ten largest. What was sequenced was blood. These receptors were taken from a man younger than 30 with Graves' hyperthyroidism. The CDR3 runs from the conserved cysteine through the conserved F or W. The D gene is left open where the match is weak. Expanded clones get a size class; other rows say once, few or many, or leave the size out.

v_gene: TRBV20-1
d_gene: NA
abundance: NA
j_gene: TRBJ1-6
CDR3aa: CSARKQGSPLHF
CDR3nt: TGCAGTGCTAGGAAGCAGGGGTCACCCCTCCACTTT

v_gene: TRBV20-1
d_gene: TRBD1
abundance: many
j_gene: TRBJ1-6
CDR3aa: CSANFPGQGPSSYNSPLHF
CDR3nt: TGCAGTGCCAACTTTCCGGGACAGGGGCCGAGCTCCTATAATTCACCCCTCCACTTT

v_gene: TRBV11-1
d_gene: TRBD2
abundance: many
j_gene: TRBJ2-3
CDR3aa: CASSLDVAGAHEEYF
CDR3nt: TGTGCCAGCAGCTTAGATGTAGCGGGGGCGCACGAGGAGTATTTT

v_gene: TRBV24-1
d_gene: NA
abundance: many
j_gene: TRBJ2-5
CDR3aa: CATSDIGSGQETQYF
CDR3nt: TGTGCCACCAGTGATATCGGGTCGGGACAAGAGACCCAGTACTTC

v_gene: TRBV20-1
d_gene: NA
abundance: many
j_gene: TRBJ1-1
CDR3aa: CSAKSGEAFF
CDR3nt: TGCAGTGCGAAATCCGGGGAAGCTTTCTTT

v_gene: TRBV11-2
d_gene: NA
abundance: many
j_gene: TRBJ1-1
CDR3aa: CASSDLLNTEAFF
CDR3nt: TGTGCCAGCAGCGACCTACTGAACACTGAAGCTTTCTTT

v_gene: TRBV18
d_gene: TRBD1
abundance: many
j_gene: TRBJ1-1
CDR3aa: CASSPPDRGWNTEAFF
CDR3nt: TGTGCCAGCTCACCACCGGACAGGGGTTGGAACACTGAAGCTTTCTTT

v_gene: TRBV6-2/TRBV6-3
d_gene: NA
abundance: many
j_gene: TRBJ2-7
CDR3aa: CASSHYGSQYF
CDR3nt: TGTGCCAGCAGTCATTACGGGAGTCAGTACTTC

v_gene: TRBV10-3
d_gene: NA
abundance: NA
j_gene: TRBJ1-5
CDR3aa: CAISDGDTRQPQHF
CDR3nt: TGTGCCATCAGTGACGGGGACACAAGACAGCCCCAGCATTTT

v_gene: TRBV12-3/TRBV12-4
d_gene: NA
abundance: once
j_gene: TRBJ2-7
CDR3aa: CASSAGNPYEQYF
CDR3nt: TGTGCCAGCAGTGCCGGGAACCCTTACGAGCAGTACTTC

v_gene: TRBV30
d_gene: NA
abundance: NA
j_gene: TRBJ1-2
CDR3aa: CAWSRGPVEGYTF
CDR3nt: TGTGCCTGGAGTCGGGGTCCCGTAGAGGGCTACACCTTC

v_gene: TRBV2
d_gene: TRBD1
abundance: NA
j_gene: TRBJ1-6
CDR3aa: CASRGARQGFNSPLHF
CDR3nt: TGTGCCAGCAGAGGTGCTCGACAGGGCTTTAATTCACCCCTCCACTTT

v_gene: TRBV27
d_gene: NA
abundance: many
j_gene: TRBJ1-1
CDR3aa: CASSHQNTEAFF
CDR3nt: TGTGCCAGCAGTCATCAGAACACTGAAGCTTTCTTT

v_gene: TRBV28
d_gene: NA
abundance: NA
j_gene: TRBJ1-5
CDR3aa: CASTGNNQPQHF
CDR3nt: TGTGCCAGCACCGGGAACAATCAGCCCCAGCATTTT

v_gene: TRBV6-1
d_gene: NA
abundance: many
j_gene: TRBJ1-5
CDR3aa: CASSENQPQHF
CDR3nt: TGTGCCAGCAGTGAAAATCAGCCCCAGCATTTT

v_gene: TRBV27
d_gene: NA
abundance: NA
j_gene: TRBJ1-1
CDR3aa: CASRTAINTEAFF
CDR3nt: TGTGCCAGCAGAACAGCTATTAACACTGAAGCTTTCTTT

v_gene: TRBV4-3
d_gene: TRBD2
abundance: NA
j_gene: TRBJ2-2
CDR3aa: CASSQDGGIAGGELFF
CDR3nt: TGCGCCAGCAGCCAAGACGGCGGGATAGCGGGCGGGGAGCTGTTTTTT